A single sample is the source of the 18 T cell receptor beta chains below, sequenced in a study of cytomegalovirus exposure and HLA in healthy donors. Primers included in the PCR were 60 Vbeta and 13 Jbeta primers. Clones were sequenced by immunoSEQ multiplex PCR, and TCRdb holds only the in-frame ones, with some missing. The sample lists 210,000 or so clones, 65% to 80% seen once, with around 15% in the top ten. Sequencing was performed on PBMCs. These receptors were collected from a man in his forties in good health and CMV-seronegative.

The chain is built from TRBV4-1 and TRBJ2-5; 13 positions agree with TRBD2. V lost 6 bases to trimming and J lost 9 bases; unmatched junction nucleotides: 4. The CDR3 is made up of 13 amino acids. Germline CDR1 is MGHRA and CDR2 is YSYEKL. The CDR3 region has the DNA TGCGCCAGCAGACAGACTAGCGGGGGGCCCCAGTACTTC. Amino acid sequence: CASRQTSGGPQYF.

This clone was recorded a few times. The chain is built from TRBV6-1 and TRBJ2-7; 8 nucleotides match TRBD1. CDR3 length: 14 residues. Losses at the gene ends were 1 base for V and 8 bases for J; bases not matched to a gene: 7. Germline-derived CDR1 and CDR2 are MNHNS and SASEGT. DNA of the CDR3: TGTGCCAGCAGTGAAGGGGACAGGCCCTATAAGCAGTACTTC. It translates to CASSEGDRPYKQYF.

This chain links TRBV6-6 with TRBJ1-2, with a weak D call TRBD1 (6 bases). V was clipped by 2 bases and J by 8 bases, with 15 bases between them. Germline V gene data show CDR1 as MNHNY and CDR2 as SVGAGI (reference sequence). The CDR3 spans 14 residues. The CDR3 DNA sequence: TGTGCCAGCAGTTACACACAGGGAGGGAGGGGCTACACCTTC. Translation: CASSYTQGGRGYTF.

The CDR3 here is CASSLGQNTEAFF. In DNA, the CDR3 is TGCGCCAGCAGCCTGGGACAGAACACTGAAGCTTTCTTT. The V call is TRBV10-1, the J call TRBJ1-1; TRBD1 might be the D (6 bases). The germline gives CDR1 WNHNN, CDR2 SYGVQD (reference sequence). The CDR3 covers 13 residues. V was pared by 6 bases and J by 1 base, with 9 bases between.

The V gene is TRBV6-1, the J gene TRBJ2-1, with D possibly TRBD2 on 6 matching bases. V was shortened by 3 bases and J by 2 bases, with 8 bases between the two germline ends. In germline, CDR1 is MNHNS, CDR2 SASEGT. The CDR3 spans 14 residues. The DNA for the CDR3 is TGTGCCAGCAGTGACGGGAGCCCCTACAATGAGCAGTTCTTC. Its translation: CASSDGSPYNEQFF.

The CDR3 region is CAWSVPPEGKNIQYF. The CDR3, as DNA: TGTGCCTGGAGTGTGCCCCCAGAGGGCAAAAACATTCAGTACTTC. V usage is TRBV30 and J usage is TRBJ2-4; D is possibly TRBD2 (5 bases). V lost 0 bases to trimming and J lost 3 bases, with 12 bases between them. The V gene's germline CDR1 is GTSNPN and CDR2 SVGIG (reference sequence). The CDR3 loop spans 15 amino acids.

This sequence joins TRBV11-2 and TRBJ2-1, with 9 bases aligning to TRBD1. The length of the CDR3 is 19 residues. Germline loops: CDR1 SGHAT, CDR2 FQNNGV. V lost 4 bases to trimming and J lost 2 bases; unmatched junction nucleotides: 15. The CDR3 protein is CASSSPPGQGLVTYNEQFF. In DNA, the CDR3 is TGTGCCAGCAGCTCGCCACCGGGACAGGGTTTAGTCACCTACAATGAGCAGTTCTTC.

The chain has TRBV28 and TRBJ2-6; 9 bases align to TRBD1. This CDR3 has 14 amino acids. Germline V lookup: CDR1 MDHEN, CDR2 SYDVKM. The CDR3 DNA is TGTGCGACAGGGGGGGCGTCTGGGGCCAACGTCCTGACTTTC. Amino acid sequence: CATGGASGANVLTF.

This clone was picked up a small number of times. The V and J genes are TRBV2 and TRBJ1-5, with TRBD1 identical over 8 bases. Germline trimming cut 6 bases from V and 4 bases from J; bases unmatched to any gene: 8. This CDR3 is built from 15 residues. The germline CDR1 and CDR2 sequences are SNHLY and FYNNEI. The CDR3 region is CASRIGTGSNQPQHF. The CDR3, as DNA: TGTGCCAGCAGGATTGGGACAGGCTCGAATCAGCCCCAGCATTTT.

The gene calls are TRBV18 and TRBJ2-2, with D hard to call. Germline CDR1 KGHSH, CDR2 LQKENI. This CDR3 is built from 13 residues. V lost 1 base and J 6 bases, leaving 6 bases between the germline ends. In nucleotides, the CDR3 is TGTGCCAGCTCACCACGGAGCGCCGGGGAGCTGTTTTTT. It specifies CASSPRSAGELFF.

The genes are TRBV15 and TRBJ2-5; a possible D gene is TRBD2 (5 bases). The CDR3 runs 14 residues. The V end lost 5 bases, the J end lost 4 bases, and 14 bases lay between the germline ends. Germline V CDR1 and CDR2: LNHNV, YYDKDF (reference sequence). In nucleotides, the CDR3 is TGTGCCACCAGCGGCACTCCGGGGTTAGAGACCCAGTACTTC. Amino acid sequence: CATSGTPGLETQYF.

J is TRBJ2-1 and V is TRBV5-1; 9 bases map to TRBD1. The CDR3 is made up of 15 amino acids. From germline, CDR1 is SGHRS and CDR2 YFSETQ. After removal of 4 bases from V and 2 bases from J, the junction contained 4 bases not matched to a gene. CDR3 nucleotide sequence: TGCGCCAGCAGCCGGGACAGGGCCACCTACAATGAGCAGTTCTTC. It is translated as CASSRDRATYNEQFF.

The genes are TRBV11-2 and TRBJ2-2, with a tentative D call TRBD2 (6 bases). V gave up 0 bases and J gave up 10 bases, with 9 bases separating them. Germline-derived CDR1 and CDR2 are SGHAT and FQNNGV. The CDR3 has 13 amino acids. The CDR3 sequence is CASSLDGGPELFF. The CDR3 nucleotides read TGTGCCAGCAGCTTAGATGGAGGGCCGGAGCTGTTTTTT.

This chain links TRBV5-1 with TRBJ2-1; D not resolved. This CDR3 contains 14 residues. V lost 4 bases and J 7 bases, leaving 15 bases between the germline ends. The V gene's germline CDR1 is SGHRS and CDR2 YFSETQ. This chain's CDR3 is CASSRSVRLNEQFF. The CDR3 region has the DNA TGCGCCAGCAGCCGCTCAGTGAGGCTGAATGAGCAGTTCTTC.

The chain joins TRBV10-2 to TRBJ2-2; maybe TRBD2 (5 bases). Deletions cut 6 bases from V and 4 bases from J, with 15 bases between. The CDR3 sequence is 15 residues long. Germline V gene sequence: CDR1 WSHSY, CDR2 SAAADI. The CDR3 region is CASRSGVLTTGELFF. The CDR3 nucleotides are TGCGCCAGCAGAAGCGGAGTCCTTACCACCGGGGAGCTGTTTTTT.

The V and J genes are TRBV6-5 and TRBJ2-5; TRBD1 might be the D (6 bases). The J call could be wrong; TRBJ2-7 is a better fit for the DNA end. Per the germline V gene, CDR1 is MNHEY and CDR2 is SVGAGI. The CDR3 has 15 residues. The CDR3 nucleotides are TGTGCCAGCAGTTACAGATCGGGACAACTCTACGAGCAGTACTTC. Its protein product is CASSYRSGQLYEQYF.

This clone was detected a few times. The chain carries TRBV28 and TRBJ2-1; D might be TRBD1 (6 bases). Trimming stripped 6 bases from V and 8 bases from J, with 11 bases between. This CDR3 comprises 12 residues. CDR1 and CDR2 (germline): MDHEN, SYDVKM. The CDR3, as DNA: TGTGCCAGCAGCGTCGGACAGTATGAGCAGTTCTTC. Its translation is CASSVGQYEQFF.

The CDR3 reads CASSPHLAVMNTEAFF. The DNA for the CDR3 is TGCGCCAGCAGCCCCCATTTGGCCGTCATGAACACTGAAGCTTTCTTT. The chain links TRBV4-1 to TRBJ1-1; unclear D gene. V gave up 4 bases and J gave up 0 bases, with 15 bases separating them. The CDR3 runs 16 residues. Per germline, CDR1 MGHRA and CDR2 YSYEKL.